This paragraph reports one T cell receptor beta chain. No antigen is known for it. The sample comes from a study of a mutant IDH1 vaccine in newly diagnosed glioma. Study summary: The first vaccination came 4-6 weeks after radiotherapy alone, or with temozolomide cycles.

V lost 1 base to trimming and J lost 7 bases; unmatched junction nucleotides: 5. In germline, CDR1 is LGHNA, CDR2 YSLEER. The length of the CDR3 is 15 residues. Described time point: week 35, safety follow-up. In every dose of vaccine, 300 ug of mutant IDH1 20-mer peptide was given alongside topical imiquimod. Generated by immunoSEQ multiplex PCR, the TCRdb table keeps only in-frame clones and is missing some. The repertoire consists of approximately 43,000 clones, with 80% to 90% occurring once and the leading ten covering roughly 1.5%. This specimen consisted of PBMCs, obtained from a glioma patient whose treatment included an IDH1 peptide vaccine. The chain joins TRBV4-3 to TRBJ2-2; 8 nucleotides align to TRBD1. The clonotype originates from a man aged 40-49 years with glioma. CDR3 amino acids: CASSQADRVGGELFF. The CDR3 nucleotides read TGCGCCAGCAGCCAAGCGGACAGGGTCGGCGGGGAGCTGTTTTTT.